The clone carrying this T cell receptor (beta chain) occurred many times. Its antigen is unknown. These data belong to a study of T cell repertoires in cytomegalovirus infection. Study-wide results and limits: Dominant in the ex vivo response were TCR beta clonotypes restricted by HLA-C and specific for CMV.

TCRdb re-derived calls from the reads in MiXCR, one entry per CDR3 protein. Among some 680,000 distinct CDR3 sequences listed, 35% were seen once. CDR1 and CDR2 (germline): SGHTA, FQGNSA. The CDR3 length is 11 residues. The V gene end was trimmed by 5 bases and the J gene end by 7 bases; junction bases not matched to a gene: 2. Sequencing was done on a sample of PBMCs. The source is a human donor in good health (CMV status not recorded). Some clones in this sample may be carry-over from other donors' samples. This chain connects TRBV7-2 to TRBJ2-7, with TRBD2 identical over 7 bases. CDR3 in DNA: TGTGCCAGCAGCCGCGGGGGTGAGCAGTACTTC. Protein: CASSRGGEQYF.